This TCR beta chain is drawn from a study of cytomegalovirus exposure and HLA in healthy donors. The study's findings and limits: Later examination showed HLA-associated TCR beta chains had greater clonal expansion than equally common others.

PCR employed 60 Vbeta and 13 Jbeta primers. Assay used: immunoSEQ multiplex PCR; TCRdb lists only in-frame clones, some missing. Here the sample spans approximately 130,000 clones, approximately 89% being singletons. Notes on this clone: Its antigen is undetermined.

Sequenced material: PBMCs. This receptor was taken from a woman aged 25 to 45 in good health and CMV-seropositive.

The CDR3: CASSVDRTDTQYF. The CDR3 coding sequence is TGCGCCAGCAGCGTAGACAGGACAGATACGCAGTATTTT. V usage is TRBV5-1 and J usage is TRBJ2-3, with D possibly TRBD1 on 6 matching bases. The CDR3 length is 13 residues. The V and J ends lost 4 bases and 3 bases respectively, with 9 bases between them. In germline, CDR1 is SGHRS, CDR2 YFSETQ.